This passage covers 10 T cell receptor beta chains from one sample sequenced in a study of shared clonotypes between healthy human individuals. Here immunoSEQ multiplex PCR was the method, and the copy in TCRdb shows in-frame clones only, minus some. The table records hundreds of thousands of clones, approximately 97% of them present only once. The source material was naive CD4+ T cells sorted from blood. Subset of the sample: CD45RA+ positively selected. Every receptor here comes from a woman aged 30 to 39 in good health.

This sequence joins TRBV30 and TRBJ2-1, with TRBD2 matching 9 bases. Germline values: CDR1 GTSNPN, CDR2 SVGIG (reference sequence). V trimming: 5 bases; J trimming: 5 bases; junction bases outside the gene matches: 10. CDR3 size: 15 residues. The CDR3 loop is CAWVHSGSFDNEQFF. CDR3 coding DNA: TGTGCCTGGGTCCATAGCGGGAGCTTCGACAATGAGCAGTTCTTC.

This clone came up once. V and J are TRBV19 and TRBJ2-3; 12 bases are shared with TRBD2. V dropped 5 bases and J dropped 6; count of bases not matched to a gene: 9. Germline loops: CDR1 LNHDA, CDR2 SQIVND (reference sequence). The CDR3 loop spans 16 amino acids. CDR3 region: CASSSRTSGIGDTQYF. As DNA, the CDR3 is TGTGCCAGTAGTTCCCGGACTAGCGGGATAGGTGATACGCAGTATTTT. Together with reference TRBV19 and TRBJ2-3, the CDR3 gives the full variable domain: DGGITQSPKYLFRKEGQNVTLSCEQNLNHDAMYWYRQDPGQGLRLIYYSQIVNDFQKGDIAEGYSVSREKKESFPLTVTSAQKNPTAFYLCASSSRTSGIGDTQYFGPGTRLTVL.

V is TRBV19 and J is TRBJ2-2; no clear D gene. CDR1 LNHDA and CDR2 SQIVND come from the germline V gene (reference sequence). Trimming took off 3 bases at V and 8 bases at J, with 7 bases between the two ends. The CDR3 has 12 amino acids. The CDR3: CASSIREGELFF. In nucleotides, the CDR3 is TGTGCCAGTAGTATTAGAGAGGGGGAGCTGTTTTTT.

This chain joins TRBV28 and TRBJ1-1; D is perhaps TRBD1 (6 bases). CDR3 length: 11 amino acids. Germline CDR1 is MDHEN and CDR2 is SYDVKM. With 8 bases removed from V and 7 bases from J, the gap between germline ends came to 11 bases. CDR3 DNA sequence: TGTGCCAGCCTCGGGGGCGTTGAAGCTTTCTTT. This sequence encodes CASLGGVEAFF.

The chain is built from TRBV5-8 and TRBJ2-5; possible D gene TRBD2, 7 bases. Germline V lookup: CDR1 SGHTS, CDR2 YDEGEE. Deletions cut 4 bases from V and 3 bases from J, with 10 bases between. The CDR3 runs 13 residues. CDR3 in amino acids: CASSRGAEETQYF. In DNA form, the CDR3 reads TGTGCCAGCAGCCGGGGGGCGGAAGAGACCCAGTACTTC.

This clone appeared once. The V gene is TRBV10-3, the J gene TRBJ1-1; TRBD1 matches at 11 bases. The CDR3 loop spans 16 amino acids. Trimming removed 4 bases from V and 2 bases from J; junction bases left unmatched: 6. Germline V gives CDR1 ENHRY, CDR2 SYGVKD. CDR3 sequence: CAISAFGQGANTEAFF. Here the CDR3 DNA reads TGTGCCATCAGTGCATTTGGACAGGGGGCAAACACTGAAGCTTTCTTT.

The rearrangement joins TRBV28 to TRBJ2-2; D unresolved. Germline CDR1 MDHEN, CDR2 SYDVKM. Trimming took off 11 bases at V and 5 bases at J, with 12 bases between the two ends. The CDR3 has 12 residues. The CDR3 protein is CASRSLTGELFF. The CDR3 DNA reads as TGTGCCTCAAGGTCCCTTACCGGGGAGCTGTTTTTT.

Written as DNA, the CDR3 is TGTGCCAGCTCATCGGGACTTCAAGAGACCCAGTACTTC. Translated, it gives CASSSGLQETQYF. The V call is TRBV18, the J call TRBJ2-5; D perhaps matches TRBD2 (6 bases). Germline CDR1 KGHSH, CDR2 LQKENI. The CDR3 runs 13 residues. The V end was cut by 5 bases, the J end by 2 bases, with 9 bases between.

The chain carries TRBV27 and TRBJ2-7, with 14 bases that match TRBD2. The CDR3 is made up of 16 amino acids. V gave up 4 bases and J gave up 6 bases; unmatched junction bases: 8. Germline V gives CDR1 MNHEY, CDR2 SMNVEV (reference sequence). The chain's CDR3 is CASSSTSGRVSPEQYF. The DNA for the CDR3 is TGTGCCAGCAGTTCGACTAGCGGGAGGGTTTCCCCCGAGCAGTACTTC.

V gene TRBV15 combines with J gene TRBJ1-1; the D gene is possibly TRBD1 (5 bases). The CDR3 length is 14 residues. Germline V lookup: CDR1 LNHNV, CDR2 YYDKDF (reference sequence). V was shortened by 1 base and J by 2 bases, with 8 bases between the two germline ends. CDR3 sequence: CATSRGGVNTEAFF. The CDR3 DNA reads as TGTGCCACCAGCAGAGGGGGCGTAAACACTGAAGCTTTCTTT.